This T cell receptor beta chain comes out of a study of blood T cell repertoires in COVID-19. Across the study: There were acute and convalescent COVID-19 samples, and they came from the United States, Italy and Spain. T cells, B-cell-depleted T cells, or PBMCs provided the cDNA or gDNA that served as material.

The CDR3 extends over 15 amino acids. In germline, CDR1 is SGHTA, CDR2 FQGNSA. With 1 base removed from V and 9 bases from J, the gap between germline ends came to 13 bases. The authors' processing: Estimation of nucleated cell counts relied on the amplification of reference gene primers. Produced via immunoSEQ multiplex PCR; TCRdb's table is partial and in-frame only. V and J calls and clone size are copied from that table; D and trimming were computed from the DNA. Counted here are about 98,000 clones, less than 85% occurring once; the ten biggest clones make up roughly 11%. The sequenced sample consisted of peripheral blood. The chain recombines TRBV7-2 with TRBJ1-6; D not resolved. The sequence was collected from a man in his 70s with active or convalescent COVID-19. The CDR3 sequence is CASSLVGGSGSPLHF. DNA for the CDR3: TGTGCCAGCAGCTTAGTCGGAGGGAGCGGTTCACCCCTCCACTTT.